What follows are 5 T cell receptor beta chains derived from one specimen sequenced in a study of early T cells in non-severe SARS-CoV-2 infection. From the 5' RACE reads, TCRdb called clonotypes with MiXCR, one entry per CDR3 protein. The data contain around 82,000 distinct CDR3 sequences, about 14% of them singletons. Sequencing used whole blood. These receptors all stem from an adult who was a healthcare worker with PCR-confirmed SARS-CoV-2 infection or an uninfected control (not recorded which).

The chain carries TRBV14 and TRBJ2-1, with D maybe TRBD1 (5 bases). The ends were cut back, 3 bases at V and 3 bases at J, with 9 bases in the middle. The CDR3 totals 14 residues. Germline V gene sequence: CDR1 SGHDN, CDR2 FVKESK. The CDR3 region has the DNA TGTGCCAGCAGCCAGCGACAGTTCTACAATGAGCAGTTCTTC. It yields the protein CASSQRQFYNEQFF.

This clonotype was recorded many times. The chain carries TRBV9 and TRBJ2-2; D could derive from TRBD1 or TRBD2 (6 bases each). CDR3 size: 18 residues. The V end was cut by 5 bases, the J end by 0 bases, with 20 bases between. In germline, CDR1 is SGDLS, CDR2 YYNGEE. The CDR3 sequence is CASRRDLRGDPNTGELFF. CDR3 coding DNA: TGTGCCAGCAGAAGAGACTTGAGGGGGGACCCGAACACCGGGGAGCTGTTTTTT.

This clonotype has ten or more counts. J is TRBJ2-3 and V is TRBV29-1, with D perhaps TRBD2 (5 bases). CDR1 and CDR2 (germline): SQVTM, ANQGSEA. Trimming removed 8 bases at V and 5 bases at J, with 17 bases between. The CDR3 is 13 residues long. CDR3 coding DNA: TGCAGCTACCGGGCCGTCGGAGGAGATACGCAGTATTTT. It is translated as CSYRAVGGDTQYF.

This clonotype was counted between two and nine times. The rearrangement links TRBV18 to TRBJ1-2, with D uncertain. Germline V lookup: CDR1 KGHSH, CDR2 LQKENI. V lost 2 bases to trimming and J lost 7 bases, with 14 bases between them. The CDR3 loop spans 14 amino acids. CDR3 sequence (DNA): TGTGCCAGCTCACCAGGGGAGCAGGAAGGTGGCTACACCTTC. Residues: CASSPGEQEGGYTF.

V usage is TRBV9 and J usage is TRBJ2-1; 8 nucleotides agree with TRBD1. There are 16 residues in the CDR3. CDR1 is SGDLS and CDR2 is YYNGEE in the germline V gene. The junction had 6 bases not matched to a gene; V was cut back by 4 bases and J by 0 bases. The CDR3 sequence: CASSSSTGDSYNEQFF. The CDR3 DNA is TGTGCCAGCAGCTCCTCGACAGGGGACTCCTACAATGAGCAGTTCTTC.